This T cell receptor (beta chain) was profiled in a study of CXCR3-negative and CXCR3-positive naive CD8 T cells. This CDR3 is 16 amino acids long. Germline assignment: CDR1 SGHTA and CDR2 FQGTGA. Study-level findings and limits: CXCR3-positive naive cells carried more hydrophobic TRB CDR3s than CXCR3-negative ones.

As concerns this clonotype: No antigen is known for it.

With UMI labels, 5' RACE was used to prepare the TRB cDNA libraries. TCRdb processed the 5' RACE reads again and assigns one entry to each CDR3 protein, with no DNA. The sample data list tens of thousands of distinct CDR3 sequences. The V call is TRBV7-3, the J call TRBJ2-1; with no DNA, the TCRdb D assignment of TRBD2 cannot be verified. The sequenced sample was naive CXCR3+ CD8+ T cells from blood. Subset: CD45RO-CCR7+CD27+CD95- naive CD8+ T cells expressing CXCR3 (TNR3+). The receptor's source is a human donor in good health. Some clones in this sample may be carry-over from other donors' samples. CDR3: CASSLTALAYYNEQFF. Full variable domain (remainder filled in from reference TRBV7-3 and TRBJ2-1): GAGVSQTPSNKVTEKGKYVELRCDPISGHTALYWYRQSLGQGPEFLIYFQGTGAADDSGLPNDRFFAVRPEGSVSTLKIQRTERGDSAVYLCASSLTALAYYNEQFFGPGTRLTVL.